The 7 T cell receptor beta chains given below trace back to one sample, sequenced in a study of PD-1 blockade in classical Hodgkin lymphoma. Using immunoSEQ multiplex PCR, the repertoire was profiled, and TCRdb retains in-frame clones only, with some absent. This sample has approximately 9,000 clones; about nine tenths occur once, and the top ten carry around 14%. Time point meaning: newly diagnosed, previously untreated cHL patient sample. Thawed PBMCs were subjected to magnetic negative selection, which yielded isolated CD8+ T cells. Input material: CD8+ T cells from blood. The receptor set was obtained from a human donor with classical Hodgkin lymphoma.

In this sample, this clone turned up a few times. The chain has TRBV7-9 and TRBJ2-7, with TRBD1 as a possible D gene (5 bases). V was clipped by 6 bases and J by 5 bases, with 11 bases between them. This CDR3 spans 12 amino acids. Germline V lookup: CDR1 SEHNR, CDR2 FQNEAQ (reference sequence). CDR3 residues: CASSSGFDEQYF. CDR3 nucleotide sequence: TGTGCCAGCAGTTCAGGGTTCGACGAGCAGTACTTC.

The chain couples TRBV5-1 to TRBJ2-2, with 11 positions matching TRBD2. The germline V gene has CDR1 SGHRS and CDR2 YFSETQ. The CDR3 has 17 residues. The junction had 5 bases not matched to a gene; V was cut back by 2 bases and J by 2 bases. The CDR3 DNA follows: TGCGCCAGCAGCTTTTTGGGACTAGCGGAAAACACCGGGGAGCTGTTTTTT. The encoded protein is CASSFLGLAENTGELFF. Based on the CDR3 plus reference TRBV5-1 and TRBJ2-2, the full variable domain is KAGVTQTPRYLIKTRGQQVTLSCSPISGHRSVSWYQQTPGQGLQFLFEYFSETQRNKGNFPGRFSGRQFSNSRSEMNVSTLELGDSALYLCASSFLGLAENTGELFFGEGSRLTVL.

V gene TRBV21-1 combines with J gene TRBJ2-7; TRBD2, the table's D call, was not compared with the DNA. TRBV21-1 constitutes a pseudogene. This CDR3 spans 18 amino acids. The chain's CDR3 is CASSFTPTPGSTSYEQYF. DNA of the CDR3: TGTGCCAGCAGCTTCACCCCAACGCCGGGATCAACCTCCTACGAGCAGTACTTC.

V gene TRBV7-7 combines with J gene TRBJ2-7, with 8 bases fitting TRBD1. Germline CDR1 is SSHAT and CDR2 is FNYEAQ (reference sequence). V trimming: 2 bases; J trimming: 4 bases; junction bases outside the gene matches: 7. This CDR3 has 15 residues. CDR3 in amino acids: CASSLRSGGEYEQYF. In nucleotides, the CDR3 is TGTGCCAGCAGCTTACGGTCAGGGGGCGAGTACGAGCAGTACTTC. The complete variable domain, with remaining parts taken from reference TRBV7-7 and TRBJ2-7, reads GAGVSQSPRYKVTKRGQDVTLRCDPISSHATLYWYQQALGQGPEFLTYFNYEAQPDKSGLPSDRFSAERPEGSISTLTIQRTEQRDSAMYRCASSLRSGGEYEQYFGPGTRLTVT.

The chain links TRBV28 to TRBJ2-7, with 9 bases identical to TRBD1. The CDR3 contains 15 residues. V dropped 4 bases and J dropped 3; count of bases not matched to a gene: 7. Germline loops: CDR1 MDHEN, CDR2 SYDVKM. The CDR3 sequence is CASSSSGTGLYEQYF. The DNA of the CDR3 is TGTGCCAGCAGTTCCTCCGGGACAGGGCTCTACGAGCAGTACTTC.

The chain joins TRBV7-9 to TRBJ2-5; D is possibly TRBD1 (5 bases). The CDR3 extends over 14 amino acids. The V gene lost 5 bases and the J gene lost 2 bases, with 12 bases spanning the gap. CDR1 and CDR2 (germline): SEHNR, FQNEAQ (reference sequence). The CDR3 DNA reads TGTGCCAGCAGCCGCGTGGGGCAGCAAGAGACCCAGTACTTC. Amino acids: CASSRVGQQETQYF.

The chain has TRBV4-3 and TRBJ2-1; 12 bases agree with TRBD2. V trimming: 3 bases; J trimming: 8 bases; junction bases outside the gene matches: 5. Germline V CDR1 and CDR2: LGHNA, YSLEER. The CDR3 is 15 residues long. As DNA, the CDR3 is TGCGCCAGCAGCCAGACGACTAGCGGGGGCGATGAGCAGTTCTTC. Residues: CASSQTTSGGDEQFF.